These T cell receptor beta chains were read from a single sample in a study of blood T cell repertoires in COVID-19. Sequencing was performed with immunoSEQ multiplex PCR; in TCRdb, only in-frame clones are kept and a portion is missing. The top ten clones hold roughly 2.3% of a sample with more than 75,000 clones, roughly 87% of them seen once. Sequencing was carried out using peripheral blood. Receptors were obtained from a middle-aged man with acute or convalescent COVID-19. The CDR3 runs from the conserved cysteine through the conserved F or W. Each record gives: V gene, clone size, J gene, D gene, CDR3 DNA, CDR3 protein. D genes are given only for firm matches. Rows give clone size only sometimes, using once, few, many, or a class for an expanded clone.

TRBV5-5	-	TRBJ1-6	TRBD1	TGTGCCAGCAGCTTGCCCCGGACAGGGAGCTCCTATAATTCACCCCTCCACTTT	CASSLPRTGSSYNSPLHF
TRBV14	-	TRBJ1-2	TRBD1	TGTGCCAGCAGCGCTCGGACAGGGGGTCTGTATGGCTACACCTTC	CASSARTGGLYGYTF
TRBV10-3	-	TRBJ1-6	TRBD1	TGTGCCACCCGGGACAGCGAGAATTCACCCCTCCACTTT	CATRDSENSPLHF
TRBV5-1	-	TRBJ2-5	-	TGCGCCAGCACCCCCGGGGGTTCAAGAGAGACCCAGTACTTC	CASTPGGSRETQYF
TRBV6-6	-	TRBJ1-5	-	TGTGCCAGCAGCGAAGGAGGGCCCCAGCATTTT	CASSEGGPQHF
TRBV10-1	-	TRBJ1-6	-	TGCGCCACTCCCGCGGGAGGGCTGGGTTCACCCCTCCACTTT	CATPAGGLGSPLHF
TRBV5-1	few	TRBJ1-3	-	TGCGCCAGCAGCCCGGAACTACAGGACTCTGGAAACACCATATATTTT	CASSPELQDSGNTIYF
TRBV29-1	-	TRBJ2-3	TRBD2	TGCAGCGTCAAGCGGACTAGCGGACCCAGCACAGATACGCAGTATTTT	CSVKRTSGPSTDTQYF
TRBV7-9	-	TRBJ2-2	-	TGTGCCAGCAGGGGAACGGGGGACACCGGGGAGCTGTTTTTT	CASRGTGDTGELFF
TRBV5-1	-	TRBJ1-2	TRBD1	TGCGCCAGCAGAACCGGGACAGGGGGCTCTGGCTACACCTTC	CASRTGTGGSGYTF
TRBV4-3	few	TRBJ1-4	-	TGCGCCAGCAGCCAAGGGGGCGGTGGGTATGAAAAACTGTTTTTT	CASSQGGGGYEKLFF
TRBV12-3/TRBV12-4	-	TRBJ1-1	-	TGTGCCAGCAGTTCAAATGTACGGGAAGCTTTCTTT	CASSSNVREAFF
TRBV7-2	-	TRBJ2-5	TRBD1	TGTGCCAGCAGCTTTGACAGGGGGAGGGAGACCCAGTACTTC	CASSFDRGRETQYF
TRBV19	once	TRBJ1-1	TRBD1	TGTGCCAGTACGACAGGGAGGACCACTGAAGCTTTCTTT	CASTTGRTTEAFF
TRBV5-5	-	TRBJ2-2	TRBD2	TGTGCCAGCAGTACAACTAGCGCCGGGGAGCTGTTTTTT	CASSTTSAGELFF
TRBV5-1	-	TRBJ1-1	-	TGCGCCAGCAGCCTACAGGGCCCCCCCGAAGCTTTCTTT	CASSLQGPPEAFF
TRBV2	-	TRBJ2-5	-	TGTGCCAGCAGTGAGCGGCGGAGCCGACAAGAGACCCAGTACTTC	CASSERRSRQETQYF
TRBV14	-	TRBJ1-1	-	TGTGCCAGCAGCCAACAGGGAGGGGTCACTGAAGCTTTCTTT	CASSQQGGVTEAFF
TRBV28	-	TRBJ2-1	TRBD2	TGTGCCAGCAGTCTCCTAGCGGGAGGGTTAAATGAGCAGTTCTTC	CASSLLAGGLNEQFF
TRBV6-5	-	TRBJ1-3	-	TGTGCCAGCAGTTACGGGAGCTCTGGAAACACCATATATTTT	CASSYGSSGNTIYF
TRBV7-8	-	TRBJ2-3	-	TGTGCCAGCAGCTTAGAAGAGGGGACTGGTAGCACAGATACGCAGTATTTT	CASSLEEGTGSTDTQYF
TRBV24-1	-	TRBJ2-1	TRBD2	TGTGCCACCAGTGATTTGGGTAGCGGGGGGATCAATGAGCAGTTCTTC	CATSDLGSGGINEQFF
TRBV5-1	-	TRBJ2-7	TRBD2	TGCGCCAGCAGCTTGGACCGGGAGGTGTTCGAGCAGTACTTC	CASSLDREVFEQYF
TRBV19	-	TRBJ2-1	TRBD2	TGTGCCAGTACCCATCCCGGGACTAGCGGGGGCTACAATGAGCAGTTCTTC	CASTHPGTSGGYNEQFF
TRBV25-1	-	TRBJ2-1	-	TGTGCCAGCAGTATCAACAATGAGCAGTTCTTC	CASSINNEQFF
TRBV24-1	-	TRBJ2-1	TRBD2	TGTGCCACCAGTGCCCAGACTAGCGGGAGGGGCAATGAGCAGTTCTTC	CATSAQTSGRGNEQFF
TRBV10-2	-	TRBJ2-1	TRBD2	TGCGCCAGCGAAGGTGGGACTAGCGGGATTGGAGAGCAGTTCTTC	CASEGGTSGIGEQFF
TRBV7-9	-	TRBJ1-5	-	TGTGCCAGCAGCTCGGGGAGATCGGGCGGGGAGCCCCAGCATTTT	CASSSGRSGGEPQHF
TRBV5-4	-	TRBJ1-1	-	TGTGCCAGCAGCGCTACAGGGCTGAACACTGAAGCTTTCTTT	CASSATGLNTEAFF
TRBV2	-	TRBJ2-1	TRBD2	TGTGCCAGCACCGCATCCGGGGGGAGTGGATCCTACAATGAGCAGTTCTTC	CASTASGGSGSYNEQFF
TRBV6-1	-	TRBJ2-7	TRBD2	TGTGCCAGCAGTGAACTAGCGGGAAAGTACGAGCAGTACTTC	CASSELAGKYEQYF
TRBV18	-	TRBJ1-3	-	TGTGCCAGCTCAATAACAGAAGGAAACACCATATATTTT	CASSITEGNTIYF
TRBV12-5	-	TRBJ2-1	-	TGTGCTAGTGGTTTGAACCGGTATGAGCAGTTCTTC	CASGLNRYEQFF
TRBV18	-	TRBJ2-1	-	TGTGCCAGCTCACCAGGGGCGCCCGACAATGAGCAGTTCTTC	CASSPGAPDNEQFF
TRBV7-9	-	TRBJ2-2	TRBD2	TGTGCCAGCCCCGGGAGGGGCACGAACACCGGGGAGCTGTTTTTT	CASPGRGTNTGELFF
TRBV5-1	-	TRBJ1-6	TRBD1	TGCGCCAGCAGGCGGGACAGTCTGGAATCACCCCTCCACTTT	CASRRDSLESPLHF
TRBV3-1/TRBV3-2	-	TRBJ1-4	TRBD1	TGTGCCAGCAGCCACACCGGGACAGAGAATGAAAAACTGTTTTTT	CASSHTGTENEKLFF
TRBV19	-	TRBJ1-4	TRBD1	TGTGCCAGTAGTCTCGAGACAGGGATTAATGAAAAACTGTTTTTT	CASSLETGINEKLFF
TRBV13	-	TRBJ2-2	-	TGTGCCAGCAGCTTAAAATTTGGGGGCCTGAACACCGGGGAGCTGTTTTTT	CASSLKFGGLNTGELFF
TRBV7-2	once	TRBJ2-1	TRBD2	TGTGCCAGCAGCATCACTAGCGGGGGGGGCAATGAGCAGTTCTTC	CASSITSGGGNEQFF
TRBV6-5	-	TRBJ1-1	TRBD1	TGTGCCAGCAGTTACTCGTCCAGGGGGCGGACTGAAGCTTTCTTT	CASSYSSRGRTEAFF
TRBV24-1	-	TRBJ2-2	TRBD1	TGTGCCACCAGATCGACAGGGGGCACCGGGGAGCTGTTTTTT	CATRSTGGTGELFF
TRBV25-1	-	TRBJ2-5	TRBD2	TGTGCCAGCAGTGAATATAACGAGGGAGGGCAAGAGACCCAGTACTTC	CASSEYNEGGQETQYF
TRBV18	-	TRBJ1-4	TRBD1	TGTGCCAGCTCACAAGAACAGGGGACCACTAATGAAAAACTGTTTTTT	CASSQEQGTTNEKLFF
TRBV6-6	-	TRBJ2-2	-	TGTGCCAGCCGAGCCCCCGGTGGGAGATCAGGACGGGAGCTGTTTTTT	CASRAPGGRSGRELFF
TRBV7-2	-	TRBJ2-1	-	TGTGCCAGCAGCTTAGCGGCTGGCCTTTTATACAATGAGCAGTTCTTC	CASSLAAGLLYNEQFF
TRBV6-2/TRBV6-3	-	TRBJ2-5	-	TGTGCCAGCAGTTACCCGACAGGAAGAGAAGAGACCCAGTACTTC	CASSYPTGREETQYF